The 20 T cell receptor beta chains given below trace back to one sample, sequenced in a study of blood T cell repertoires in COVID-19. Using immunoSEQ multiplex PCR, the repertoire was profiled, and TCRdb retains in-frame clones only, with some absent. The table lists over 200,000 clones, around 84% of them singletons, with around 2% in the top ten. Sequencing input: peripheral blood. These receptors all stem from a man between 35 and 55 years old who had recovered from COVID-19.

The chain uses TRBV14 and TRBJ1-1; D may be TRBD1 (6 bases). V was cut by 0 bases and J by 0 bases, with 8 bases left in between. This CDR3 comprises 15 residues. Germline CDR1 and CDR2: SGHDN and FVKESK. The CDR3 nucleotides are TGTGCCAGCAGCCAAGAAACAGGGTTGAACACTGAAGCTTTCTTT. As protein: CASSQETGLNTEAFF.

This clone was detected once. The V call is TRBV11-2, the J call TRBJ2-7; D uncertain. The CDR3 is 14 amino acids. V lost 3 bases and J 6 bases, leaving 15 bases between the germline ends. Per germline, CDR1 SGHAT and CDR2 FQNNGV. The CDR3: CASSFEALLSEQYF. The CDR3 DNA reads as TGTGCCAGCAGCTTTGAGGCTCTCCTGAGCGAGCAGTACTTC.

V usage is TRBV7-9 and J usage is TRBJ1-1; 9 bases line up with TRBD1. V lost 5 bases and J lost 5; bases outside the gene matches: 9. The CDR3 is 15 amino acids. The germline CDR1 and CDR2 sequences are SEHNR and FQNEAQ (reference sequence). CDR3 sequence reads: CASSEQGAGETEAFF. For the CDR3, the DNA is TGTGCCAGCAGCGAACAGGGGGCGGGGGAGACTGAAGCTTTCTTT.

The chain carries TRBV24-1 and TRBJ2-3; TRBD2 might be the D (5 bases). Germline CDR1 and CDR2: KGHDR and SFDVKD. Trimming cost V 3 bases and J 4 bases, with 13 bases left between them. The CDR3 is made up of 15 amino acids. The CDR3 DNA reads TGTGCCACCAGTGATGGCACGGGGTCCGCAGATACGCAGTATTTT. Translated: CATSDGTGSADTQYF.

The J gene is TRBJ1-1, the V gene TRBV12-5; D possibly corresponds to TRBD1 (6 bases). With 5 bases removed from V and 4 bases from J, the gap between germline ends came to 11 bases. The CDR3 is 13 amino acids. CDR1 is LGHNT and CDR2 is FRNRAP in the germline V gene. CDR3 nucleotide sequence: TGTGCTAGTGGTCCAGGGGCGCGCACTGAAGCTTTCTTT. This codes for CASGPGARTEAFF.

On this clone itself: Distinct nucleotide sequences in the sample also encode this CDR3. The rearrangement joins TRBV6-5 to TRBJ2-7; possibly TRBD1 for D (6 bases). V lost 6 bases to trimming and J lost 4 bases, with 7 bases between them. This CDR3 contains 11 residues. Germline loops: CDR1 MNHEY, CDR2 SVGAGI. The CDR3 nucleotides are TGTGCCAGCAGCAGGGGTTACGAGCAGTACTTC. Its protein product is CASSRGYEQYF.

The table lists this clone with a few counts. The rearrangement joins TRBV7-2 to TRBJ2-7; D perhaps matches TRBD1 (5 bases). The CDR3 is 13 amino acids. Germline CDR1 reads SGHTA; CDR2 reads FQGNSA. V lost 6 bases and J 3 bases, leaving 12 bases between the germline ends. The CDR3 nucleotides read TGTGCCAGCAGTCAACATCAGGGCTACGAGCAGTACTTC. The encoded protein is CASSQHQGYEQYF.

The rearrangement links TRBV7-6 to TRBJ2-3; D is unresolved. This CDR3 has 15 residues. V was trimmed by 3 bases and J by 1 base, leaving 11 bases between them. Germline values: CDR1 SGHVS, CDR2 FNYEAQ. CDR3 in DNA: TGTGCCAGCAGCTTGGTCGCGGAAGGCACAGATACGCAGTATTTT. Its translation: CASSLVAEGTDTQYF.

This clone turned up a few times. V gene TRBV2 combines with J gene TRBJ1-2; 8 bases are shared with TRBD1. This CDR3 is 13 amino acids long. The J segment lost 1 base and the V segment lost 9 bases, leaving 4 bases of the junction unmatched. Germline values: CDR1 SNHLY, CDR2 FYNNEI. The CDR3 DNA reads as TGTGCCAGAGGGGACAGGAGTAACTATGGCTACACCTTC. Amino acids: CARGDRSNYGYTF.

As DNA, the CDR3 is TGTGCCTGGAGTGTAGGCAGGGCCGGGGCCAACGTCCTGACTTTC. Translating it yields CAWSVGRAGANVLTF. The chain links TRBV30 to TRBJ2-6; D perhaps matches TRBD1 (5 bases). In germline, CDR1 is GTSNPN, CDR2 SVGIG (reference sequence). This CDR3 has 15 residues. Deletions cut 0 bases from V and 4 bases from J, with 10 bases between.

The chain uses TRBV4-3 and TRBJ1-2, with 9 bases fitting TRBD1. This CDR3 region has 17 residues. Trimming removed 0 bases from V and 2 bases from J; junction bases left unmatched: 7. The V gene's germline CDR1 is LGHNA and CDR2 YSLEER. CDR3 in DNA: TGCGCCAGCAGCCAAGACTATAGTGGACAGGGGAACTATGGCTACACCTTC. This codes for CASSQDYSGQGNYGYTF.

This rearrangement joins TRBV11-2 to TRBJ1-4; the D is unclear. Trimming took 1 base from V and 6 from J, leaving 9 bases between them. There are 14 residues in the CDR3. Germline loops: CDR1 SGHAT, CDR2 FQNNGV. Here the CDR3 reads CASSLGEHYEKLFF. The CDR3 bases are TGTGCCAGCAGCTTAGGGGAGCACTATGAAAAACTGTTTTTT. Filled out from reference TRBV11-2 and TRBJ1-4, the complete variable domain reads EAGVAQSPRYKIIEKRQSVAFWCNPISGHATLYWYQQILGQGPKLLIQFQNNGVVDDSQLPKDRFSAERLKGVDSTLKIQPAKLEDSAVYLCASSLGEHYEKLFFGSGTQLSVL.

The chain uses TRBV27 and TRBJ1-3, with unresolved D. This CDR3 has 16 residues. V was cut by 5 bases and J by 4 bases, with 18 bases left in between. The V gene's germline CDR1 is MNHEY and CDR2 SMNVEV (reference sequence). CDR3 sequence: CASSPSVGEAGNTIYF. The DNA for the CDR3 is TGTGCCAGCAGTCCGTCGGTTGGGGAGGCGGGAAACACCATATATTTT.

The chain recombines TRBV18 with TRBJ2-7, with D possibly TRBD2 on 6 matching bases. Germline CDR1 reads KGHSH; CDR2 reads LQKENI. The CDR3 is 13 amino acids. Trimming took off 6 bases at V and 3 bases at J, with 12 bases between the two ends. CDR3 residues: CASSAGTDYEQYF. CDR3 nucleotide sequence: TGTGCCAGCTCCGCCGGGACTGACTACGAGCAGTACTTC. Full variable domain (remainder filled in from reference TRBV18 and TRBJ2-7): NAGVMQNPRHLVRRRGQEARLRCSPMKGHSHVYWYRQLPEEGLKFMVYLQKENIIDESGMPKERFSAEFPKEGPSILRIQQVVRGDSAAYFCASSAGTDYEQYFGPGTRLTVT.

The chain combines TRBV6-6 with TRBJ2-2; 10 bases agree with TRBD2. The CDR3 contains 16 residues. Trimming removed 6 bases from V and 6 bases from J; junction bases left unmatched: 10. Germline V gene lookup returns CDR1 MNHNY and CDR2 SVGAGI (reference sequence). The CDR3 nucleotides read TGTGCCAGCAGACCCAGCGGGGGGGCCACCCCCGGGGAGCTGTTTTTT. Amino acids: CASRPSGGATPGELFF.

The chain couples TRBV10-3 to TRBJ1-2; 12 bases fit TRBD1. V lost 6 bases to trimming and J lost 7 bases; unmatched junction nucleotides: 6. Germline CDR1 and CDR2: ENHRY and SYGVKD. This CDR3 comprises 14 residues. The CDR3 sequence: CAIRGTGGRTGYTF. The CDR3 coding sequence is TGTGCCATCAGAGGGACAGGGGGCCGGACTGGCTACACCTTC.

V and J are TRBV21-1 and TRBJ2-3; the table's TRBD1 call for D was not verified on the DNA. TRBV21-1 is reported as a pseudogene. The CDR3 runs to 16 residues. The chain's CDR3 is CASSTHRTDSTDTQYF. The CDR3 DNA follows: TGTGCCAGCAGCACCCATCGGACAGATAGCACAGATACGCAGTATTTT.

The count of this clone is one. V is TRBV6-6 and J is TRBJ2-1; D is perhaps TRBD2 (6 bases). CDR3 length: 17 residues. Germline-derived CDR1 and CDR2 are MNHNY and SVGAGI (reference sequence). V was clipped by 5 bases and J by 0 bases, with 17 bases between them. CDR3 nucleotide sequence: TGTGCCAGCAGTCCCTCGTCCGGGGGAAGCTCCTACAATGAGCAGTTCTTC. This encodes CASSPSSGGSSYNEQFF.

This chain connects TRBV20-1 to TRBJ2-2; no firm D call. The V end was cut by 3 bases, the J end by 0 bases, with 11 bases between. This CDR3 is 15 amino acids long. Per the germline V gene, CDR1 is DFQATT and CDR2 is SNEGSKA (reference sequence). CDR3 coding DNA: TGCAGTGCTAGTACAGAGCCCGCGAACACCGGGGAGCTGTTTTTT. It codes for CSASTEPANTGELFF.

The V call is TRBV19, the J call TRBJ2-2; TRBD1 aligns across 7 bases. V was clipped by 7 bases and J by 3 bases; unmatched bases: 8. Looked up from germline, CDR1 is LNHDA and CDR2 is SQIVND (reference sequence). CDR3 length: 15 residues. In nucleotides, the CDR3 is TGTGCCAGTAATAGGGGGCGATTTTACACCGGGGAGCTGTTTTTT. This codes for CASNRGRFYTGELFF.